The rows below give T cell receptor beta chains drawn from one sample of a study of memory CD8 T cells in hepatitis C reinfection. The repertoire was sequenced with immunoSEQ multiplex PCR; TCRdb's copy has only in-frame clones and lacks some. The sample contains about 50,000 clones, 89% of which appear only once. Sequencing was done on a sample of naive CD8+ T cells sorted from blood. These TCRs come from a man in his late teens or twenties with hepatitis C virus infection. CDR3s include the opening cysteine and the closing phenylalanine or tryptophan. Each record gives: clone size, V gene, J gene, D gene, CDR3 DNA, CDR3 protein. A D gene is named only where the DNA matches it firmly. Rows give clone size only sometimes, using once, few, many, or a class for an expanded clone.

NA	TRBV6-5	TRBJ1-6	TRBD1	TGTGCCAGCAGACCCGGGACAGGAAGGTCACCCCTCCACTTT	CASRPGTGRSPLHF
NA	TRBV4-1	TRBJ1-3	NA	TGCGCCAGCAGCCAGTCCCCAGGCCCTGGAAACACCATATATTTT	CASSQSPGPGNTIYF
NA	TRBV28	TRBJ1-1	TRBD1	TGTGCCAGCAGCCGAAGGACAGGGCCGAACACTGAAGCTTTCTTT	CASSRRTGPNTEAFF
NA	TRBV27	TRBJ2-1	NA	TGTGCCAGCAGTTTATCGGCAGGGGTGAACAATGAGCAGTTCTTC	CASSLSAGVNNEQFF
NA	TRBV19	TRBJ1-5	TRBD1	TGTGCCAGTAGTGTAGACAGGGCTGATCAGCCCCAGCATTTT	CASSVDRADQPQHF
NA	TRBV7-9	TRBJ2-1	TRBD1	TGTGCCAGCAGCCCTCGGGACAGGGATGAGCAGTTCTTC	CASSPRDRDEQFF
NA	TRBV6-6	TRBJ2-7	TRBD1	TGTGCCAGCAGTTACTCGACAGGGGGTAACGAGCAGTACTTC	CASSYSTGGNEQYF
NA	TRBV7-9	TRBJ2-1	TRBD2	TGTGCCAGCAGCTCGACCACTAGCGGGGGGGCACTGGGGGGAGAGCAGTTCTTC	CASSSTTSGGALGGEQFF
NA	TRBV6-5	TRBJ2-7	NA	TGTGCCAGCAGTTACTCAAATACAGGAATCTACGAGCAGTACTTC	CASSYSNTGIYEQYF
NA	TRBV27	TRBJ1-2	NA	TGTGCCAGCCCTCACCTCGACAGTGATACTAACTATGGCTACACCTTC	CASPHLDSDTNYGYTF
NA	TRBV19	TRBJ2-3	NA	TGTGCCACCCAACTGGGGCCCCGCACAGATACGCAGTATTTT	CATQLGPRTDTQYF
once	TRBV11-3	TRBJ1-3	NA	TGTGCCAGCAGCCATGGAGACTCTGGAAACACCATATATTTT	CASSHGDSGNTIYF
NA	TRBV28	TRBJ1-5	NA	TGTGCCAGCAGGTTGGGGCGCAATCAGCCCCAGCATTTT	CASRLGRNQPQHF
once	TRBV27	TRBJ2-1	NA	TGTGCCACCAGACTCCTGAGCTCCTACAATGAGCAGTTCTTC	CATRLLSSYNEQFF
NA	TRBV5-6	TRBJ2-1	TRBD1	TGTGCCAGCAGCTTAGGACAGGGGACGGCGGGAGAGTTCTTC	CASSLGQGTAGEFF
NA	TRBV7-9	TRBJ1-5	NA	TGTGCCAGCAGCTCAGGGCTAGGGAATCAGCCCCAGCATTTT	CASSSGLGNQPQHF
once	TRBV19	TRBJ2-3	NA	TGTGCCAGTAGTATAGATCAAGGGGTTGGGACAGATACGCAGTATTTT	CASSIDQGVGTDTQYF
NA	TRBV11-2	TRBJ2-3	TRBD2	TGTGCCAGCAGCCACCGGCGGGGGGGGATCACAGATACGCAGTATTTT	CASSHRRGGITDTQYF
NA	TRBV5-1	TRBJ1-1	NA	TGCGCCAGTACACAGGGTGCAGGCACTGAAGCTTTCTTT	CASTQGAGTEAFF
once	TRBV4-1	TRBJ2-7	NA	TGCGCCAGCAGCCAAGATCACGGGAACGAGCAGTACTTC	CASSQDHGNEQYF
NA	TRBV10-2	TRBJ1-1	NA	TGCGCCGCGGGAAGCACTGAAGCTTTCTTT	CAAGSTEAFF
few	TRBV4-3	TRBJ1-2	NA	TGCGCCAGCAGCCAAGTCGGCGGATTTGATGGCTACACCTTC	CASSQVGGFDGYTF
NA	TRBV19	TRBJ2-1	TRBD1	TGTGCCAGTAGTATGGACAGGGACGGGCTAGATGAGCAGTTCTTC	CASSMDRDGLDEQFF
NA	TRBV6-1	TRBJ1-2	NA	TGTGCCAGCAGTGAACTGGCTTGGACAGATGCTAACTATGGCTACACCTTC	CASSELAWTDANYGYTF
once	TRBV7-9	TRBJ2-3	TRBD1	TGTGCCAGCAGCTTAGCCGGTAGTTGGACAGGGGATGGGACAGATGCGCAGTATTTT	CASSLAGSWTGDGTDAQYF
once	TRBV19	TRBJ1-6	NA	TGTGCCAGTAGTATTAGCAGGGGAAATTCCCCCCTCCACTTT	CASSISRGNSPLHF
NA	TRBV21-1	TRBJ2-1	NA	TGTGCCAGCAGCAAATATGGGGGGTACAATGAGCAGTTCTTC	CASSKYGGYNEQFF
NA	TRBV28	TRBJ2-7	TRBD1	TGTGCCAGCAGTTGGTATTTGACAGGGCACGAGCAGTACTTC	CASSWYLTGHEQYF
NA	TRBV5-6	TRBJ2-7	NA	TGTGCCAGCAGCCCCCCGACGGACTTACACTACGAGCAGTACTTC	CASSPPTDLHYEQYF
NA	TRBV5-1	TRBJ2-1	NA	TGCGCCAGCAGCTTGGGGGGCGCTAGAAATGAGCAGTTCTTC	CASSLGGARNEQFF
NA	TRBV9	TRBJ2-1	TRBD2	TGTGCCAGCAGCGTCGGGACTAGCGCGGGCAATGAGCAGTTCTTC	CASSVGTSAGNEQFF
NA	TRBV7-9	TRBJ1-1	NA	TGTGCCAGCAGCTTAGATGGGGCCGGCGTCGGCTACGGCGGAGCTTTCTTT	CASSLDGAGVGYGGAFF
NA	TRBV6-5	TRBJ1-5	NA	TGTGCCAGCAGTGCTTGGACGGGGAGCAATCAGCCCCAGCATTTT	CASSAWTGSNQPQHF
NA	TRBV7-9	TRBJ1-6	NA	TGTGCCAGCAGCTCGAACCAACAGGGAATTGATTCACCCCTCCACTTT	CASSSNQQGIDSPLHF
once	TRBV30	TRBJ1-1	NA	TGTGCCTGGAGTGTCGGCAGGGGCACTGAAGCTTTCTTT	CAWSVGRGTEAFF
NA	TRBV21-1	TRBJ2-5	NA	TGTGCCAGCAGCAAAGCGATACCAACGGGGAACCAAGAGACCCAGTACTTC	CASSKAIPTGNQETQYF
NA	TRBV6-1	TRBJ1-5	TRBD1	TGTGCCAGCAGTAAAACAGGGGCGCCCCAGCATTTT	CASSKTGAPQHF
NA	TRBV7-9	TRBJ2-2	TRBD2	TGTGCCAGCAGCCCACCGGGACTAGTGCCCGGGGAGCTGTTTTTT	CASSPPGLVPGELFF
NA	TRBV19	TRBJ2-3	NA	TGTGCCAGTAGGGCTCTTAGCGGAAGCACAGATACGCAGTATTTT	CASRALSGSTDTQYF
once	TRBV5-4	TRBJ1-2	NA	TGTGCCAGCAGCTTGAGGGAGTCGAGGGGCTACACCTTC	CASSLRESRGYTF
once	TRBV5-5	TRBJ2-6	TRBD1	TGTGCCAGCAGCTCTGGGACAGGGCCCACTGGGGCCAACGTCCTGACTTTC	CASSSGTGPTGANVLTF
NA	TRBV5-1	TRBJ1-1	TRBD1	TGCGCCAGCAGCTTTTCACCGGGACAGGGTTACGTGAGGACTGAAGCTTTCTTT	CASSFSPGQGYVRTEAFF
NA	TRBV19	TRBJ2-6	NA	TGTGCCAGTAGAAACTTTGGGGCCAACGTCCTGACTTTC	CASRNFGANVLTF
once	TRBV7-9	TRBJ2-1	TRBD2	TGTCTCGGGGGGGACTACAATGAGCAGTTCTTC	CLGGDYNEQFF
NA	TRBV9	TRBJ2-7	NA	TGTGCCAGCAGCGTAGACGGCTCCCTTGAGGACGAGCAGTACTTC	CASSVDGSLEDEQYF
NA	TRBV18	TRBJ2-3	NA	TGTGCCAGCTCACCAAAGAAGGGGGATACGCAGTATTTT	CASSPKKGDTQYF
NA	TRBV13	TRBJ2-7	NA	TGTGCCAGCAGCCAAGGGACTGACAGTCCGAATGCCTACGAGCAGTACTTC	CASSQGTDSPNAYEQYF
NA	TRBV2	TRBJ1-6	NA	TGTGCCAGCAGGCACACAGGGTGGGATAATTCACCCCTCCACTTT	CASRHTGWDNSPLHF
NA	TRBV5-1	TRBJ1-2	NA	TGCGCCAGCAGCTCTGGACAGACCATCCACCTTAACTATGGCTACACCTTC	CASSSGQTIHLNYGYTF
NA	TRBV9	TRBJ1-2	NA	TGTGCCAGCAGCGTAGAGGCTGTGGGGACTTACTATGGCTACACCTTC	CASSVEAVGTYYGYTF
NA	TRBV10-3	TRBJ2-5	TRBD1	TGTGCCATCAGAGACCCCGGGACAGGAGGCCAAGAGACCCAGTACTTC	CAIRDPGTGGQETQYF
NA	TRBV7-8	TRBJ2-7	TRBD2	TGTGCCAGCAGCCTCCTAGCGGGTCAGGGTTACGAGCAGTACTTC	CASSLLAGQGYEQYF
NA	TRBV19	TRBJ2-2	TRBD2	TGTGCCAGTAGTATTAGCGGGAGGGACACCGGGGAGCTGTTTTTT	CASSISGRDTGELFF
NA	TRBV7-9	TRBJ1-6	NA	TGTGCCAGCAGCTCAATACAGGGTTCACCCCTCCACTTT	CASSSIQGSPLHF
NA	TRBV6-6	TRBJ2-5	NA	TGTGCCAGCAGTTACTTCAGGCAGGCCCAAGAGACCCAGTACTTC	CASSYFRQAQETQYF
once	TRBV19	TRBJ2-1	TRBD2	TGTGCCAGTAGTACATTTAGCGGGAGCTATGAGCAGTTCTTC	CASSTFSGSYEQFF
NA	TRBV11-2	TRBJ2-7	TRBD1	TGTGCCAGCAGCTTAGGACAGGGAATCTACGAGCAGTACTTC	CASSLGQGIYEQYF
NA	TRBV5-1	TRBJ2-1	TRBD1	TGCGCCAGCAGCTTGGACAGGGGAATCCACAATGAGCAGTTCTTC	CASSLDRGIHNEQFF
few	TRBV4-3	TRBJ2-3	NA	TGCGCCAGCAGCCAAAGCGGTCTAGAATATGGCGCGCAGTATTTT	CASSQSGLEYGAQYF